The count of the clone carrying this T cell receptor beta chain is one. Its antigen is currently unknown. This sample is drawn from a study of PD-L1 blockade in urothelial cancer. The overall study: Analyses used blood from 3 weeks (second dose) and 6 weeks after treatment start.

The templates were synthetic TCR analogs, and they were spiked into each PCR. Profiling relied on immunoSEQ multiplex PCR, and the TCRdb table lists in-frame clones only, not all of them. Of fewer than 95,000 clones in the sample, around 83% were seen once. Time point indicated: pretreatment peripheral blood. Whole-study findings and limits: Greater 3-week expansion of tumor-associated blood clones was recorded for durable-benefit patients.

This TCR came from a man aged 55 to 69 with urothelial cancer. Specimen: PBMCs, collected around atezolizumab (anti-PD-L1) treatment.

The CDR3 DNA is TGTGCCAGCAGCTTAGGCAGGGGGGACTACGAGCAGTACTTC. Its protein is CASSLGRGDYEQYF. This chain links TRBV5-4 with TRBJ2-7; tentative D call: TRBD1 (7 bases). The germline CDR1 and CDR2 sequences are SGHNT and YYREEE (reference sequence). The CDR3 covers 14 residues. V was cut by 2 bases and J by 3 bases, with 12 bases left in between. The whole variable domain, remainder taken from reference TRBV5-4 and TRBJ2-7, is ETGVTQSPTHLIKTRGQQVTLRCSSQSGHNTVSWYQQALGQGPQFIFQYYREEENGRGNFPPRFSGLQFPNYSSELNVNALELDDSALYLCASSLGRGDYEQYFGPGTRLTVT.